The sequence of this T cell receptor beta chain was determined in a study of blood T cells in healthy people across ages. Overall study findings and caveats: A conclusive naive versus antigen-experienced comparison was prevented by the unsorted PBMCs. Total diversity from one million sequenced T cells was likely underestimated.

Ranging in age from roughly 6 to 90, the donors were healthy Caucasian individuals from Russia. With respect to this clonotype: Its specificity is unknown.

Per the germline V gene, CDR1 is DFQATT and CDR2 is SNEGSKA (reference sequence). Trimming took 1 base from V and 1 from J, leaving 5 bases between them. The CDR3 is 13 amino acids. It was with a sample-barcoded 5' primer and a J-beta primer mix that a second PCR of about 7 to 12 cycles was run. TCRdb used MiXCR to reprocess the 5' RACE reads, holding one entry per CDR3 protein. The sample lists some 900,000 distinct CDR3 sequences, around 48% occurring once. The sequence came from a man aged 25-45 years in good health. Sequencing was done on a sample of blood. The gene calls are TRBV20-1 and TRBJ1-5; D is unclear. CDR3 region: CSARGWSNQPQHF. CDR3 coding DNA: TGCAGTGCTAGAGGGTGGAGCAATCAGCCCCAGCATTTT.